The source of this T cell receptor (beta chain) is a study of neoadjuvant anti-PD-1 for oral cavity cancer. Across the whole study: Nivolumab at 3 mg/kg was mostly given biweekly, three to four doses, pre-surgery. Around day 43, patients without progression received a fourth nivolumab dose before surgery.

Whole-study results and caveats: With three patients per group, TCR findings need larger cohorts. Higher pretreatment blood Treg/Th17 ratios correlated with higher pretreatment blood and lower post-treatment tumor TCRbeta clonality.

This sample's time point: after neoadjuvant nivolumab, at surgical resection. This CDR3 has 17 amino acids. V was clipped by 4 bases and J by 5 bases, with 21 bases between them. Looked up from germline, CDR1 is MNHNS and CDR2 is SASEGT. This clone showed up just a few times. The antigen is not known. Sequencing was performed with immunoSEQ multiplex PCR; in TCRdb, only in-frame clones are kept and a portion is missing. This table has 9,500 to 15,000 clones, about 70% appearing once. The sequence derives from a person between 35 and 79 years old with oral cavity squamous cell carcinoma. This chain links TRBV6-1 with TRBJ1-5; D is uncertain. Sequencing used PBMCs, obtained after nivolumab (anti-PD-1) treatment. The CDR3 DNA reads as TGTGCCAGCAGTGTATCTGGGGTTCCTCGGGATGATCAGCCCCAGCATTTT. This gives the protein CASSVSGVPRDDQPQHF.